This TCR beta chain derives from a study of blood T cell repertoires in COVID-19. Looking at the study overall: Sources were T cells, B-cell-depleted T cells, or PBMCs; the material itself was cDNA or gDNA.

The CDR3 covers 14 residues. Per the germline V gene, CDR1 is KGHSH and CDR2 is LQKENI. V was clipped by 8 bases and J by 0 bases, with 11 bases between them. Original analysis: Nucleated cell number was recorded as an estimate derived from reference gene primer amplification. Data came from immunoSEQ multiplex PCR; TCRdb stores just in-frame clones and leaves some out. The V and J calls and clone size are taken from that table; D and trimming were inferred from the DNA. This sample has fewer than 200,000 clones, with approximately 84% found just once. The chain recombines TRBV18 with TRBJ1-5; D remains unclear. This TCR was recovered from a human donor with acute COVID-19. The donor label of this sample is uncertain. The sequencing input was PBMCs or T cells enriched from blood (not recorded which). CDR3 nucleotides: TGTGCCAGCCCCGTTGACTGTAGCAATCAGCCCCAGCATTTT. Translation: CASPVDCSNQPQHF.